These T cell receptor beta chains were read from a single sample in a study of blood T cell repertoires in COVID-19. Clones were read by immunoSEQ multiplex PCR, and TCRdb kept only the in-frame ones, dropping some. The sample consists of about 300,000 clones, roughly 84% of them appearing once. The sample was peripheral blood. These receptors were taken from a human donor with COVID-19, enrolled during active disease. The donor label of this sample is uncertain. Both conserved end residues are part of each CDR3. A D gene is named only where the DNA matches it firmly. Clone size is shown for a subset of rows, as once, few, many or a class of expanded clone.

v_call: TRBV19
j_call: TRBJ1-3
d_call: NA
clone_size: NA
cdr3_aa: CASSPEADFRNPGNTIYF
cdr3_nt: TGTGCCAGTAGCCCCGAGGCGGACTTCAGAAACCCTGGAAACACCATATATTTT

v_call: TRBV28
j_call: TRBJ2-7
d_call: TRBD2
clone_size: NA
cdr3_aa: CASSPIAGGPGEQYF
cdr3_nt: TGTGCCAGCAGTCCAATAGCGGGAGGGCCGGGTGAGCAGTACTTC

v_call: TRBV27
j_call: TRBJ2-3
d_call: TRBD2
clone_size: NA
cdr3_aa: CASTSGNTDTQYF
cdr3_nt: TGTGCCAGCACTAGCGGGAACACAGATACGCAGTATTTT

v_call: TRBV19
j_call: TRBJ2-1
d_call: TRBD1
clone_size: NA
cdr3_aa: CASSLTAETSGTGINEQFF
cdr3_nt: TGTGCCAGTAGTCTTACCGCCGAAACGTCCGGGACAGGGATCAATGAGCAGTTCTTC

v_call: TRBV6-5
j_call: TRBJ2-2
d_call: TRBD2
clone_size: NA
cdr3_aa: CASTPLSGSDGELFF
cdr3_nt: TGTGCCAGCACCCCCCTAAGCGGGAGTGACGGGGAGCTGTTTTTT

v_call: TRBV5-1
j_call: TRBJ1-1
d_call: TRBD1
clone_size: NA
cdr3_aa: CASKAQTGAMNTEAFF
cdr3_nt: TGCGCCAGCAAGGCGCAGACAGGGGCTATGAACACTGAAGCTTTCTTT

v_call: TRBV5-1
j_call: TRBJ2-7
d_call: TRBD2
clone_size: NA
cdr3_aa: CASSSPRAGDYEQYF
cdr3_nt: TGCGCCAGCAGCTCCCCTCGAGCGGGAGATTACGAGCAGTACTTC

v_call: TRBV9
j_call: TRBJ2-1
d_call: TRBD2
clone_size: NA
cdr3_aa: CASSVEASGDNEQFF
cdr3_nt: TGTGCCAGCAGCGTAGAGGCTAGCGGGGACAATGAGCAGTTCTTC

v_call: TRBV7-8
j_call: TRBJ1-5
d_call: TRBD1
clone_size: few
cdr3_aa: CASSLDRGGQPQHF
cdr3_nt: TGTGCCAGCAGCCTGGACAGGGGTGGCCAGCCCCAGCATTTT

v_call: TRBV19
j_call: TRBJ2-2
d_call: TRBD1
clone_size: once
cdr3_aa: CASSIVTGGIGELFF
cdr3_nt: TGTGCCAGTAGTATAGTTACAGGGGGCATCGGGGAGCTGTTTTTT

v_call: TRBV20-1
j_call: TRBJ2-2
d_call: TRBD1
clone_size: NA
cdr3_aa: CSASPQGAFDTGELFF
cdr3_nt: TGCAGTGCGAGTCCGCAGGGGGCGTTTGACACCGGGGAGCTGTTTTTT

v_call: TRBV6-5
j_call: TRBJ2-1
d_call: NA
clone_size: NA
cdr3_aa: CASTRGGTEQFF
cdr3_nt: TGTGCCAGCACCCGGGGCGGGACTGAGCAGTTCTTC

v_call: TRBV7-9
j_call: TRBJ2-7
d_call: TRBD1
clone_size: NA
cdr3_aa: CASSSGTGPYEQYF
cdr3_nt: TGTGCCAGCAGCTCCGGGACAGGACCCTACGAGCAGTACTTC

v_call: TRBV6-5
j_call: TRBJ1-1
d_call: NA
clone_size: NA
cdr3_aa: CASTETGNTEAFF
cdr3_nt: TGTGCCAGCACGGAGACAGGGAACACTGAAGCTTTCTTT

v_call: TRBV6-6
j_call: TRBJ2-7
d_call: TRBD1
clone_size: NA
cdr3_aa: CASSTPRTGETEQYF
cdr3_nt: TGTGCCAGCAGTACCCCGAGGACAGGGGAAACCGAGCAGTACTTC

v_call: TRBV2
j_call: TRBJ1-1
d_call: TRBD1
clone_size: NA
cdr3_aa: CASSERTGTPEAFF
cdr3_nt: TGTGCCAGCAGTGAGAGGACAGGGACCCCTGAAGCTTTCTTT

v_call: TRBV19
j_call: TRBJ1-1
d_call: NA
clone_size: NA
cdr3_aa: CASSIWGGPRAFF
cdr3_nt: TGTGCCAGTAGTATCTGGGGCGGACCTCGAGCTTTCTTT

v_call: TRBV6-5
j_call: TRBJ2-5
d_call: NA
clone_size: NA
cdr3_aa: CASSYAYQETQYF
cdr3_nt: TGTGCCAGCAGTTACGCGTACCAAGAGACCCAGTACTTC

v_call: TRBV30
j_call: TRBJ2-5
d_call: NA
clone_size: NA
cdr3_aa: CAWSFHLALEGETQYF
cdr3_nt: TGTGCCTGGAGTTTTCATCTAGCGCTAGAGGGAGAGACCCAGTACTTC

v_call: TRBV7-6
j_call: TRBJ2-1
d_call: TRBD2
clone_size: NA
cdr3_aa: CASSRGAGGNSYNEQFF
cdr3_nt: TGTGCCAGCAGCCGGGGGGCGGGAGGAAACTCCTACAATGAGCAGTTCTTC

v_call: TRBV7-3
j_call: TRBJ2-1
d_call: TRBD2
clone_size: NA
cdr3_aa: CASSSGLAGVDEQFF
cdr3_nt: TGTGCCAGCAGCTCGGGACTAGCGGGAGTCGATGAGCAGTTCTTC

v_call: TRBV6-2/TRBV6-3
j_call: TRBJ2-7
d_call: TRBD2
clone_size: NA
cdr3_aa: CASSSVAGVQQYF
cdr3_nt: TGTGCCAGCAGCTCCGTAGCGGGAGTCCAGCAGTACTTC

v_call: TRBV29-1
j_call: TRBJ2-1
d_call: NA
clone_size: NA
cdr3_aa: CSVEDLGGVTPSYNEQFF
cdr3_nt: TGCAGCGTTGAAGATCTCGGGGGAGTGACCCCCTCCTACAATGAGCAGTTCTTC

v_call: TRBV7-2
j_call: TRBJ1-2
d_call: NA
clone_size: NA
cdr3_aa: CASSLRQANYGYTF
cdr3_nt: TGTGCCAGCAGCTTAAGGCAGGCTAACTATGGCTACACCTTC

v_call: TRBV28
j_call: TRBJ1-1
d_call: TRBD1
clone_size: NA
cdr3_aa: CASSWDRNTEAFF
cdr3_nt: TGTGCCAGCAGTTGGGACAGAAACACTGAAGCTTTCTTT

v_call: TRBV18
j_call: TRBJ2-3
d_call: TRBD1
clone_size: NA
cdr3_aa: CASSQQPTGGPTDTQYF
cdr3_nt: TGTGCCAGCTCCCAACAGCCGACAGGGGGGCCCACAGATACGCAGTATTTT

v_call: TRBV28
j_call: TRBJ2-7
d_call: TRBD1
clone_size: NA
cdr3_aa: CASSIATGGYEQYF
cdr3_nt: TGTGCCAGCAGTATTGCTACAGGGGGCTACGAGCAGTACTTC

v_call: TRBV27
j_call: TRBJ1-4
d_call: NA
clone_size: NA
cdr3_aa: CASSPQPDGGGNEKLFF
cdr3_nt: TGTGCCAGCAGTCCTCAACCGGACGGTGGAGGGAATGAAAAACTGTTTTTT

v_call: TRBV6-6
j_call: TRBJ1-5
d_call: NA
clone_size: NA
cdr3_aa: CATNNRGNQPQHF
cdr3_nt: TGTGCCACAAACAACAGGGGCAATCAGCCCCAGCATTTT